These 9 T cell receptor beta chains share one sample of origin, sequenced in a study of blood T cell repertoires in COVID-19. TCRdb's table, derived via immunoSEQ multiplex PCR, lists solely in-frame clones and lacks some. The data hold roughly 230,000 clones, with about 86% observed a single time. Sequencing input: PBMCs or T cells enriched from blood (not recorded which). These receptor sequences come from a man aged 50 or older who had recovered from COVID-19.

The gene calls are TRBV13 and TRBJ2-7; TRBD2 matches at 10 bases. J was trimmed by 0 bases and V by 5 bases; bases with no gene match: 13. The germline V gene has CDR1 PRHDT and CDR2 FYEKMQ (reference sequence). The length of the CDR3 is 18 residues. CDR3 bases: TGTGCCAGCAGCCAGGGGTTAGCGGGAGGTCTACCCTCCTACGAGCAGTACTTC. Its protein is CASSQGLAGGLPSYEQYF.

This chain links TRBV27 with TRBJ2-7, with 8 nucleotides matching TRBD1. V lost 2 bases to trimming and J lost 5 bases; unmatched junction nucleotides: 5. The germline V gene has CDR1 MNHEY and CDR2 SMNVEV (reference sequence). The CDR3 is made up of 14 amino acids. The CDR3: CASSLTGGLNEQYF. Written as DNA, the CDR3 is TGTGCCAGCAGTTTAACAGGGGGTTTAAACGAGCAGTACTTC.

There are a few counts of this clone. The chain links TRBV14 to TRBJ2-7; D possibly corresponds to TRBD1 (6 bases). Germline values: CDR1 SGHDN, CDR2 FVKESK. The CDR3 is 13 amino acids. Trimming pared 4 bases from V and 3 bases from J, leaving 10 bases between. The DNA of the CDR3 is TGTGCCAGCAGCCCAATAGGGGGCTACGAGCAGTACTTC. It encodes CASSPIGGYEQYF.

V gene TRBV19 combines with J gene TRBJ2-3, with D unclear. V was cut by 7 bases and J by 5 bases, with 13 bases left in between. The CDR3 is 13 amino acids. Germline V gives CDR1 LNHDA, CDR2 SQIVND (reference sequence). This CDR3 is CASKFNEEDTQYF. The CDR3 DNA reads as TGTGCCAGTAAATTCAACGAGGAAGATACGCAGTATTTT.

The chain links TRBV7-3 to TRBJ2-7; 8 bases agree with TRBD1. The CDR3 is 15 amino acids. The V and J ends lost 5 bases and 3 bases, in that order; junction bases with no gene match: 9. Germline V gene data show CDR1 as SGHTA and CDR2 as FQGTGA. DNA of the CDR3: TGTGCCAGCAGCCCTCAGGGGGCGTTGTTCTACGAGCAGTACTTC. Amino acids: CASSPQGALFYEQYF. Complete variable domain (other parts from reference TRBV7-3 and TRBJ2-7): GAGVSQTPSNKVTEKGKYVELRCDPISGHTALYWYRQSLGQGPEFLIYFQGTGAADDSGLPNDRFFAVRPEGSVSTLKIQRTERGDSAVYLCASSPQGALFYEQYFGPGTRLTVT.

V and J are TRBV11-3 and TRBJ2-5, with 7 bases aligning to TRBD1. J gave up 0 bases and V 0 bases, and 1 base lay outside the gene matches. This CDR3 has 15 amino acids. Per the germline V gene, CDR1 is SGHNT and CDR2 is YENEEA. The CDR3 sequence is CASSLDGTDQETQYF. For the CDR3, the DNA is TGTGCCAGCAGCTTAGACGGGACAGACCAAGAGACCCAGTACTTC.

A remark on this clone: The same CDR3 arises from other DNA sequences in this sample as well. The chain recombines TRBV20-1 with TRBJ2-7, with D possibly being TRBD1 (5 bases). CDR1 and CDR2 (germline): DFQATT, SNEGSKA (reference sequence). Trimming took off 6 bases at V and 3 bases at J, with 9 bases between the two ends. This CDR3 is built from 11 residues. As DNA, the CDR3 is TGCAGTGCACTGCAGGGCTACGAGCAGTACTTC. Protein sequence: CSALQGYEQYF.

The table lists this clone with a count of one. The V and J genes are TRBV18 and TRBJ1-5, with D tentatively TRBD1 (6 bases). This CDR3 contains 16 residues. V was trimmed by 5 bases and J by 3 bases, leaving 17 bases between them. CDR1 is KGHSH and CDR2 is LQKENI in the germline V gene. The chain's CDR3 is CASSSQRQELNQPQHF. In DNA form, the CDR3 reads TGTGCCAGCTCATCACAGAGACAGGAACTCAATCAGCCCCAGCATTTT.

V usage is TRBV11-2 and J usage is TRBJ1-3, with D perhaps matching TRBD1 (5 bases). Germline CDR1 is SGHAT and CDR2 is FQNNGV. The CDR3 consists of 17 residues. Trimming cost V 5 bases and J 3 bases, with 20 bases left between them. The DNA of the CDR3 is TGTGCCAGCAGCCGACTAAATACGGGGGAGTTTGGAAACACCATATATTTT. Residues: CASSRLNTGEFGNTIYF.